This entry describes one T cell receptor beta chain. The antigen is undetermined. The entry originates in a study of vaccination and CD4 T cells after COVID-19. Study-level information: A vaccine, either BNT162b2 or mRNA-1273, was given to participants in two doses.

General observations from the study: Convalescent patients' median share of reactive clones seen only post-vaccination was about 86%. Spike mono-reactivity was shown by 304 of 307 vaccine-specific clones in convalescent patients. Investigators enrolled relatively few convalescent patients and included no early post-infection timepoints.

Germline V gene data show CDR1 as SNHLY and CDR2 as FYNNEI. J was trimmed by 7 bases and V by 5 bases; bases with no gene match: 17. The CDR3 sequence is 17 residues long. Sequence data for DNA of cultured CD4+ T cells were generated by the Oncomine TCR Beta short-read assay. TCRdb used MiXCR to reprocess the PCR reads, holding one entry per CDR3 protein. The table includes approximately 17,000 distinct CDR3 sequences, roughly 58% detected once. Treatment: roughly nine-day PBMC culture with coronavirus spike peptide pools or control peptides (ViraFEST assay). The chain employs TRBV2 and TRBJ1-2, with 9 bases matching TRBD1. This specimen was CD4+ T cells from blood, cultured in vitro, taken before SARS-CoV-2 vaccination. The TCR comes from a human donor who had recovered from COVID-19. The CDR3, as DNA: TGTGCCAGCAGTCCTAGCCTTCCGGGACAGGGTCTTGGTGGCTACACCTTC. Translation gives CASSPSLPGQGLGGYTF.